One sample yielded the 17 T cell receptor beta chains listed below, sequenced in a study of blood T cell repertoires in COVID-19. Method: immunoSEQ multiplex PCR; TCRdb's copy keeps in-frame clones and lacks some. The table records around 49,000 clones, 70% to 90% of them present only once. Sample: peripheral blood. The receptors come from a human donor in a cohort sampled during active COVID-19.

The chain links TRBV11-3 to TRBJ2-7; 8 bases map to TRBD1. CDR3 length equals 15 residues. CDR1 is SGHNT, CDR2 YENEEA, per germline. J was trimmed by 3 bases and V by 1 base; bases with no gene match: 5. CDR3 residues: CASSLAGTGGYEQYF. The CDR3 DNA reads TGTGCCAGCAGCTTAGCCGGTACAGGGGGCTACGAGCAGTACTTC.

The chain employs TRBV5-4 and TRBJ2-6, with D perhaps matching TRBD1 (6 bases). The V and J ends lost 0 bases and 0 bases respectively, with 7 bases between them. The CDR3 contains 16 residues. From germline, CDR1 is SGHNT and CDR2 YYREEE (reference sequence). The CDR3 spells CASSLEGGSGANVLTF. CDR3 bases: TGTGCCAGCAGCTTGGAAGGGGGCTCTGGGGCCAACGTCCTGACTTTC.

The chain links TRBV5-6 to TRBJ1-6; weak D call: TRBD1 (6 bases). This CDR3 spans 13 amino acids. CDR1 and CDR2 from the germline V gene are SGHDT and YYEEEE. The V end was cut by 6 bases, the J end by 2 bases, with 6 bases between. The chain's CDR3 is CASKGAYNSPLHF. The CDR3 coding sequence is TGTGCCAGCAAGGGGGCCTATAATTCACCCCTCCACTTT.

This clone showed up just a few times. For the CDR3, the DNA is TGTGCCAGCAGCCTCGGGACAGGCTATAATTCACCCCTCCACTTT. This codes for CASSLGTGYNSPLHF. The rearrangement uses TRBV3-1 (or the pseudogene TRBV3-2) and TRBJ1-6; 8 bases are shared with TRBD1. Unmatched junction bases numbered 2, after V lost 4 bases and J lost 3 bases. The V gene's germline CDR1 is LGHDT and CDR2 YNNKEL (reference sequence). The length of the CDR3 is 15 residues.

This CDR3 is CASSLGVSYGYTF. CDR3 sequence (DNA): TGTGCCAGCAGCTTAGGTGTGAGCTATGGCTACACCTTC. The chain combines TRBV7-3 with TRBJ1-2; D not resolved. Trimming removed 2 bases from V and 4 bases from J, with 8 bases in between. The CDR3 has 13 residues. Germline V gene sequence: CDR1 SGHTA, CDR2 FQGTGA.

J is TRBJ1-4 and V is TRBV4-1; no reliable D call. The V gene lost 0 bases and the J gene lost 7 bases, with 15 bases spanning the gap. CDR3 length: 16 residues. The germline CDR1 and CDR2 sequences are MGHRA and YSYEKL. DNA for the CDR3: TGCGCCAGCAGCCAAGACGGCAATCGGGCGGGTGAAAAACTGTTTTTT. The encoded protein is CASSQDGNRAGEKLFF.

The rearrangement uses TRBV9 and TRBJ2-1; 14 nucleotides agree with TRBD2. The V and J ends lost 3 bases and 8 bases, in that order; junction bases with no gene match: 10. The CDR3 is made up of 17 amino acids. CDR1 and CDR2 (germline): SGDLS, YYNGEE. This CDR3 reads CASSEVRTSGRRDEQFF. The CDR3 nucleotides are TGTGCCAGCAGCGAGGTTAGGACTAGCGGGAGGCGCGATGAGCAGTTCTTC.

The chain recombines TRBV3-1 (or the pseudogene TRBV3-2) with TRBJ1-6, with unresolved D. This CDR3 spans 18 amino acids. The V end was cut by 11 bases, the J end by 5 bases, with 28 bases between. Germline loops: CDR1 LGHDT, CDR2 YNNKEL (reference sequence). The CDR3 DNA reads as TGTGCCGCAGCCACGGCGGTCCCATTTCATCATCATAATTCACCCCTCCACTTT. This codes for CAAATAVPFHHHNSPLHF.

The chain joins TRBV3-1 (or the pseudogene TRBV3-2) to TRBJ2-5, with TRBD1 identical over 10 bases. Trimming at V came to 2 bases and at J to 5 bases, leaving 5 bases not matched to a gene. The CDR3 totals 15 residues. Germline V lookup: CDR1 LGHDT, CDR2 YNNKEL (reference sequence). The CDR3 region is CASSQKGTGEETQYF. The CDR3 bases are TGTGCCAGCAGCCAAAAAGGGACAGGGGAGGAGACCCAGTACTTC.

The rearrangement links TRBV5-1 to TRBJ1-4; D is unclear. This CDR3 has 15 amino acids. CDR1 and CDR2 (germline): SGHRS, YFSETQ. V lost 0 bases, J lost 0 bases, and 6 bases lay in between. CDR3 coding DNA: TGCGCCAGCAGCTTGGGCGGCACAACTAATGAAAAACTGTTTTTT. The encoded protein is CASSLGGTTNEKLFF.

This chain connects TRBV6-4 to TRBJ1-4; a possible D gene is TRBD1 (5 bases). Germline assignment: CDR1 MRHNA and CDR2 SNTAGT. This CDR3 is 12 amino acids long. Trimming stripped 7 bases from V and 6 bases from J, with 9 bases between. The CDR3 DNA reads TGTGCCAGCAATTGGGGCTATGAAAAACTGTTTTTT. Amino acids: CASNWGYEKLFF.

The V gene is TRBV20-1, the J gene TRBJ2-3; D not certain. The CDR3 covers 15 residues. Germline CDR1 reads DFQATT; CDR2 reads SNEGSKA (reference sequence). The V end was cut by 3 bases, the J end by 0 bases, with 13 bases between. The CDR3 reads CSASRQVVSTDTQYF. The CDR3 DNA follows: TGCAGTGCTAGTAGGCAGGTCGTCAGCACAGATACGCAGTATTTT.

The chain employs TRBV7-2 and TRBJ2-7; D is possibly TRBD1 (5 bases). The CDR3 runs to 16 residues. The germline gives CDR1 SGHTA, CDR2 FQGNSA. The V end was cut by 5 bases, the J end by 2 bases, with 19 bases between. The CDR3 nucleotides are TGTGCCAGCAGCACCCAGGGTGATGCGACAGCCTACGAGCAGTACTTC. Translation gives CASSTQGDATAYEQYF.

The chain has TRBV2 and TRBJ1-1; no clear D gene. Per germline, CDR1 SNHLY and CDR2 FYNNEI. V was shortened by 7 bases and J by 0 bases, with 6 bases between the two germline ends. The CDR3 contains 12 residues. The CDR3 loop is CASKRMNTEAFF. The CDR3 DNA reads TGTGCCAGCAAGAGAATGAACACTGAAGCTTTCTTT.

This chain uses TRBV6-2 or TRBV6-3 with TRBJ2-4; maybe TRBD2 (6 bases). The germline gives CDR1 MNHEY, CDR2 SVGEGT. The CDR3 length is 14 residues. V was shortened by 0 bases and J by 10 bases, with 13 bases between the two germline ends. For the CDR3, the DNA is TGTGCCAGCAGTTACTCGAATCTAGCGATGATTCAGTACTTC. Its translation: CASSYSNLAMIQYF.

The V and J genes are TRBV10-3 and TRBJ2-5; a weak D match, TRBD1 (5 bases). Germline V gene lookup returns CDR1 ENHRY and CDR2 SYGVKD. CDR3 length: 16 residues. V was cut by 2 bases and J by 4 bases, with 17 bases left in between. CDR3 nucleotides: TGTGCCATCAGTGAGCCTACCAGGACACTGCTAGAGACCCAGTACTTC. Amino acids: CAISEPTRTLLETQYF.

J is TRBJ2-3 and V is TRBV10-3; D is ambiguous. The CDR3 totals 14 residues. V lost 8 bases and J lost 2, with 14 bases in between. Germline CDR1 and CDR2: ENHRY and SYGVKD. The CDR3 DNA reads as TGTGCCATCGGCGGAAGCCTACTCACAGATACGCAGTATTTT. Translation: CAIGGSLLTDTQYF.